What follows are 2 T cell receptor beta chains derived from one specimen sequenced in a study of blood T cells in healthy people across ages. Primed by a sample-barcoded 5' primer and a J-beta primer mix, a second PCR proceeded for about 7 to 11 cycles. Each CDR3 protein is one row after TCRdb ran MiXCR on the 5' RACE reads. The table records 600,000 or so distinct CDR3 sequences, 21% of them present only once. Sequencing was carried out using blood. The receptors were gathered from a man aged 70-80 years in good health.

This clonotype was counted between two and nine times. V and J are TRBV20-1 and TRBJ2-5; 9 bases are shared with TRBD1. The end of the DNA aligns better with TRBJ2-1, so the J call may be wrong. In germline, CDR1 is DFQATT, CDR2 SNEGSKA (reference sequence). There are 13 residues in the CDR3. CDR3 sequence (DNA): TGCAGTGCTGGTGAGACAGGGGGGAATGAGCAGTTCTTC. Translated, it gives CSAGETGGNEQFF.

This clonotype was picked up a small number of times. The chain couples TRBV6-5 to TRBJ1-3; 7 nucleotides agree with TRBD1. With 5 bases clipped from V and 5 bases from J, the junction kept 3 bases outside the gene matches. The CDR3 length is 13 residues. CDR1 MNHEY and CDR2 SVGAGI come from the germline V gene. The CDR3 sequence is CASSEGGRNTIYF. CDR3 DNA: TGTGCCAGCAGTGAAGGGGGCCGAAACACCATATATTTT.